These 26 T cell receptor beta chains originate from one sample sequenced in a study of OX40 agonist ivuxolimab in advanced cancers. Method: immunoSEQ multiplex PCR; TCRdb's copy keeps in-frame clones and lacks some. The repertoire has 90,000 to 100,000 clones, around 95% of them found once; the top ten carry around 2%. The source was CD4+ or CD8+ T cells sorted from blood, collected in a trial of the OX40 agonist ivuxolimab. The receptors here all came from an adult with an advanced solid tumor such as melanoma, head and neck, liver or kidney cancer.

In DNA, the CDR3 is TGTGCCAGCAGCGTGGAGGGGAGCGGGATTAGTTACGAGCAGTACTTC. It specifies CASSVEGSGISYEQYF. V is TRBV9 and J is TRBJ2-7; 7 bases fit TRBD2. The length of the CDR3 is 16 residues. Germline CDR1 and CDR2: SGDLS and YYNGEE. V lost 2 bases to trimming and J lost 4 bases; unmatched junction nucleotides: 12.

The rearrangement uses TRBV4-1 and TRBJ2-7; 14 positions match TRBD2. The CDR3 spans 18 residues. Germline CDR1 is MGHRA and CDR2 is YSYEKL. The J segment lost 0 bases and the V segment lost 3 bases, leaving 7 bases of the junction unmatched. CDR3 protein: CASSHQGLAGATSYEQYF. The CDR3 region has the DNA TGCGCCAGCAGCCACCAGGGACTAGCGGGGGCTACCTCCTACGAGCAGTACTTC.

The chain has TRBV28 and TRBJ2-2, with 14 positions matching TRBD2. Trimming cost V 3 bases and J 0 bases; bases outside gene matches: 9. The germline gives CDR1 MDHEN, CDR2 SYDVKM. This CDR3 is 20 amino acids long. CDR3 in DNA: TGTGCCAGCAGTTTTCCGGTGAGACTAGCGGGAGGGACGAACACCGGGGAGCTGTTTTTT. Its translation is CASSFPVRLAGGTNTGELFF.

Only one count was recorded for this clone. The chain joins TRBV2 to TRBJ1-1; TRBD1 is a possible D gene (6 bases). The V gene's germline CDR1 is SNHLY and CDR2 FYNNEI. V lost 6 bases to trimming and J lost 7 bases, with 21 bases between them. The CDR3 sequence is 15 residues long. The CDR3 region is CASSEPRGARYEAFF. The CDR3 DNA reads as TGTGCCAGCAGCGAACCCAGGGGCGCCCGATATGAAGCTTTCTTT.

The chain joins TRBV25-1 to TRBJ2-7; 8 positions agree with TRBD1. Per germline, CDR1 MGHDK and CDR2 SYGVNS. V lost 6 bases to trimming and J lost 5 bases; unmatched junction nucleotides: 6. The CDR3 runs to 13 residues. The CDR3 spells CASRTGDHHEQYF. The CDR3 DNA sequence: TGTGCCAGCAGGACAGGGGATCATCACGAGCAGTACTTC.

In DNA form, the CDR3 reads TGTGCCAGCACACCCCGGCCGGATTCTTCCACAGATACGCAGTATTTT. Amino acids: CASTPRPDSSTDTQYF. The chain recombines TRBV6-6 with TRBJ2-3; D remains unclear. Germline CDR1 MNHNY, CDR2 SVGAGI (reference sequence). This CDR3 is 16 amino acids long. Trimming pared 7 bases from V and 2 bases from J, leaving 19 bases between.

The rearrangement joins TRBV4-1 to TRBJ2-3; TRBD1 matches at 7 bases. CDR1 is MGHRA and CDR2 is YSYEKL in the germline V gene. After removal of 1 base from V and 0 bases from J, the junction contained 1 base not matched to a gene. The CDR3 is 15 amino acids. CDR3 bases: TGCGCCAGCAGCCAAGGGGACAGTAGCACAGATACGCAGTATTTT. Translating it yields CASSQGDSSTDTQYF.

The chain employs TRBV28 and TRBJ1-1, with 11 bases lining up with TRBD1. Germline CDR1 is MDHEN and CDR2 is SYDVKM. The CDR3 has 17 amino acids. V was pared by 4 bases and J by 3 bases, with 10 bases of the junction left unmatched. CDR3 residues: CASSSLRTGGWDTEAFF. CDR3 DNA: TGTGCCAGCAGTTCACTCCGGACAGGGGGCTGGGACACTGAAGCTTTCTTT.

The V and J genes are TRBV27 and TRBJ2-5; 8 nucleotides align to TRBD1. The germline gives CDR1 MNHEY, CDR2 SMNVEV (reference sequence). CDR3 length: 12 amino acids. V was pared by 8 bases and J by 2 bases, with 1 base of the junction left unmatched. The CDR3 coding sequence is TGTGCCAGCCGGACAGGGCAAGAGACCCAGTACTTC. Residues: CASRTGQETQYF.

The chain recombines TRBV5-4 with TRBJ2-1; maybe TRBD2 (5 bases). Trimming stripped 1 base from V and 10 bases from J, with 6 bases between. The CDR3 is 11 amino acids. Germline CDR1 is SGHNT and CDR2 is YYREEE (reference sequence). CDR3 sequence: CASSLTGEQFF. Here the CDR3 DNA reads TGTGCCAGCAGCTTGACGGGAGAGCAGTTCTTC. Full variable domain (remainder filled in from reference TRBV5-4 and TRBJ2-1): ETGVTQSPTHLIKTRGQQVTLRCSSQSGHNTVSWYQQALGQGPQFIFQYYREEENGRGNFPPRFSGLQFPNYSSELNVNALELDDSALYLCASSLTGEQFFGPGTRLTVL.

In nucleotides, the CDR3 is TGTGCCAGCAGCTTGACTAGCGGAACGAACACCGGGGAGCTGTTTTTT. Translated, it gives CASSLTSGTNTGELFF. V gene TRBV5-6 combines with J gene TRBJ2-2; 8 bases match TRBD2. CDR1 is SGHDT and CDR2 is YYEEEE in the germline V gene. V was clipped by 1 base and J by 0 bases; unmatched bases: 2. The CDR3 extends over 16 amino acids.

The chain employs TRBV10-3 and TRBJ2-1, with 8 bases aligning to TRBD2. CDR3 length: 14 amino acids. Germline trimming cut 6 bases from V and 2 bases from J; bases unmatched to any gene: 3. Germline CDR1 ENHRY, CDR2 SYGVKD. The CDR3 DNA follows: TGTGCCATCAGCGGGGGGGAGACCTACAATGAGCAGTTCTTC. This codes for CAISGGETYNEQFF.

V gene TRBV15 combines with J gene TRBJ2-2; maybe TRBD1 (7 bases). V was pared by 5 bases and J by 5 bases, with 18 bases between. Per the germline V gene, CDR1 is LNHNV and CDR2 is YYDKDF (reference sequence). This CDR3 has 16 residues. CDR3 residues: CATSSGGWEETGELFF. CDR3 nucleotide sequence: TGTGCCACCAGCTCAGGGGGGTGGGAAGAAACCGGGGAGCTGTTTTTT.

The rearrangement links TRBV7-9 to TRBJ2-2, with 9 bases identical to TRBD1. The V gene's germline CDR1 is SEHNR and CDR2 FQNEAQ (reference sequence). This CDR3 spans 16 amino acids. With V trimmed by 5 bases and J by 6 bases, 10 bases remained unmatched. This CDR3 reads CASSDRDRVEAGELFF. As DNA, the CDR3 is TGTGCCAGCAGCGACCGGGACAGGGTTGAAGCCGGGGAGCTGTTTTTT.

The gene calls are TRBV19 and TRBJ2-6; weak D call: TRBD2 (5 bases). This CDR3 spans 15 amino acids. From germline, CDR1 is LNHDA and CDR2 SQIVND (reference sequence). Trimming took 5 bases from V and 0 from J, leaving 8 bases between them. The CDR3 region is CASSYGVSGANVLTF. CDR3 DNA sequence: TGTGCCAGTAGTTACGGGGTCTCTGGGGCCAACGTCCTGACTTTC.

The J gene is TRBJ1-3, the V gene TRBV9; D might be TRBD1 (5 bases). CDR1 and CDR2 from the germline V gene are SGDLS and YYNGEE. This CDR3 has 17 residues. V was clipped by 2 bases and J by 0 bases, with 15 bases between them. In DNA, the CDR3 is TGTGCCAGCAGCGTGGCTCCGGGACGTAGCTCTGGAAACACCATATATTTT. It encodes CASSVAPGRSSGNTIYF.

The V gene is TRBV5-6, the J gene TRBJ1-1; D unresolved. Germline-derived CDR1 and CDR2 are SGHDT and YYEEEE. V was pared by 4 bases and J by 0 bases, with 4 bases between. This CDR3 is built from 12 residues. Written as DNA, the CDR3 is TGTGCCAGCAGCCCGTTGAACACTGAAGCTTTCTTT. The encoded protein is CASSPLNTEAFF. The whole variable domain, filled in from reference TRBV5-6 and TRBJ1-1, reads DAGVTQSPTHLIKTRGQQVTLRCSPKSGHDTVSWYQQALGQGPQFIFQYYEEEERQRGNFPDRFSGHQFPNYSSELNVNALLLGDSALYLCASSPLNTEAFFGQGTRLTVV.

This rearrangement joins TRBV9 to TRBJ1-6; no clear D gene. Deletions cut 2 bases from V and 7 bases from J, with 16 bases between. This CDR3 has 16 residues. Germline assignment: CDR1 SGDLS and CDR2 YYNGEE. The CDR3 region is CASSVDRHHGNSPLHF. CDR3 bases: TGTGCCAGCAGCGTTGATAGACATCACGGGAATTCACCCCTCCACTTT.

The CDR3 DNA is TGCGCCAGCAGCCAAAACATAGCGGGGGCCTACGAGCAGTACTTC. Encoded protein: CASSQNIAGAYEQYF. V is TRBV4-1 and J is TRBJ2-7; 9 nucleotides line up with TRBD2. There are 15 residues in the CDR3. The germline CDR1 and CDR2 sequences are MGHRA and YSYEKL. V lost 2 bases, J lost 2 bases, and 4 bases stayed unmatched.

The rearrangement uses TRBV5-4 and TRBJ2-3; TRBD2 matches at 7 bases. The V gene end was trimmed by 0 bases and the J gene end by 9 bases; junction bases not matched to a gene: 7. This CDR3 is 14 amino acids long. Germline CDR1 SGHNT, CDR2 YYREEE (reference sequence). The chain's CDR3 is CASSLEAAGGTQYF. CDR3 sequence (DNA): TGTGCCAGCAGCTTGGAAGCGGCCGGGGGGACGCAGTATTTT.

The V and J genes are TRBV5-3 and TRBJ2-7; TRBD1 agrees at 7 bases. TRBV5-3 is marked as an open reading frame, function uncertain. CDR3 length equals 14 residues. The V and J ends lost 7 bases and 3 bases, in that order; junction bases with no gene match: 10. CDR3 DNA sequence: TGTGCCAGAGGAAAGACACAGGGGCTCTACGAGCAGTACTTC. Residues: CARGKTQGLYEQYF.

V usage is TRBV21-1 and J usage is TRBJ2-3; the DNA was not used to check the table's D call, TRBD2. TRBV21-1 is annotated as a pseudogene. CDR3 length: 16 amino acids. The CDR3 DNA follows: TGTGCCAGCAGCAAACTAGCGGGAGGTGAGTCAGATACGCAGTATTTT. Its translation is CASSKLAGGESDTQYF.

The gene calls are TRBV19 and TRBJ2-1, with 12 nucleotides matching TRBD2. V dropped 9 bases and J dropped 6; count of bases not matched to a gene: 3. CDR1 LNHDA and CDR2 SQIVND come from the germline V gene (reference sequence). The CDR3 contains 13 residues. The CDR3, as DNA: TGTGCCAGCTCTAGCGGGGGGGTCAATGAGCAGTTCTTC. Amino acids: CASSSGGVNEQFF.

V and J are TRBV9 and TRBJ2-1; TRBD1 might be the D (5 bases). This CDR3 has 15 residues. Germline values: CDR1 SGDLS, CDR2 YYNGEE. V was clipped by 0 bases and J by 2 bases, with 9 bases between them. The CDR3 region has the DNA TGTGCCAGCAGCGTAGGAGACAGCCCCTACAATGAGCAGTTCTTC. This gives the protein CASSVGDSPYNEQFF.

J is TRBJ2-1 and V is TRBV5-1, with D perhaps assigned TRBD1 or TRBD2 (5 bases each). The CDR3 extends over 15 amino acids. Germline V lookup: CDR1 SGHRS, CDR2 YFSETQ. The V end lost 4 bases, the J end lost 8 bases, and 19 bases lay between the germline ends. CDR3 bases: TGCGCCAGCAGCCTAAAGGGACCCGCCGCGGATGAGCAGTTCTTC. This encodes CASSLKGPAADEQFF.

The chain has TRBV2 and TRBJ2-7; a possible D gene is TRBD2 (6 bases). Trimming removed 2 bases at V and 5 bases at J, with 19 bases between. This CDR3 is 16 amino acids long. CDR1 and CDR2 (germline): SNHLY, FYNNEI. As DNA, the CDR3 is TGTGCCAGCAGTGAAAAGGTTAGGGCCGGGGGAGACGAGCAGTACTTC. Its protein is CASSEKVRAGGDEQYF. The full variable domain, rest sourced from reference TRBV2 and TRBJ2-7, is EPEVTQTPSHQVTQMGQEVILRCVPISNHLYFYWYRQILGQKVEFLVSFYNNEISEKSEIFDDQFSVERPDGSNFTLKIRSTKLEDSAMYFCASSEKVRAGGDEQYFGPGTRLTVT.